The 22 T cell receptor beta chains below were found in one sample sequenced in a study of OX40 agonist ivuxolimab in advanced cancers. Data came from immunoSEQ multiplex PCR; TCRdb stores just in-frame clones and leaves some out. The sample consists of about 74,000 clones, less than 90% of them appearing once. Sequencing was performed on CD4+ or CD8+ T cells sorted from blood, taken in a trial of the OX40 agonist ivuxolimab. The receptors come from an adult with an advanced solid tumor such as melanoma, head and neck, liver or kidney cancer.

In the case of this clone: Other nucleotide sequences from this sample produce the same CDR3. The chain has TRBV19 and TRBJ1-5, with D tentatively TRBD1 (6 bases). CDR3 length: 14 residues. V was trimmed by 5 bases and J by 1 base, leaving 9 bases between them. Germline CDR1 is LNHDA and CDR2 is SQIVND (reference sequence). CDR3: CASSVGTSNQPQHF. The CDR3 region has the DNA TGTGCCAGTAGTGTTGGGACAAGCAATCAGCCCCAGCATTTT.

The chain employs TRBV6-5 and TRBJ2-7, with 11 bases matching TRBD2. The CDR3 length is 15 residues. With 6 bases clipped from V and 3 bases from J, the junction kept 7 bases outside the gene matches. The germline V gene has CDR1 MNHEY and CDR2 SVGAGI. CDR3 coding DNA: TGTGCCAGCAGCCAAACTAGCGGGGGACTCTACGAGCAGTACTTC. Amino acid sequence: CASSQTSGGLYEQYF.

This clone has a single count. V gene TRBV6-5 combines with J gene TRBJ1-2; D might be TRBD1 (6 bases). Per germline, CDR1 MNHEY and CDR2 SVGAGI. Trimming shortened V by 6 bases and J by 7 bases, and 18 bases separated the two germline ends. This CDR3 has 14 amino acids. The CDR3 is CASSRQQGTGGYTF. The CDR3 bases are TGTGCCAGCAGCCGACAACAGGGAACTGGTGGCTACACCTTC.

This clone was counted once. This chain joins TRBV5-1 and TRBJ2-7; the match to TRBD2 covers 10 bases. CDR3 length: 14 amino acids. J lost 4 bases, V lost 4 bases, and 5 bases had no gene match. Germline V gene lookup returns CDR1 SGHRS and CDR2 YFSETQ. The CDR3 region has the DNA TGCGCCAGCAGCCTAAGCGGGGGGGAATACGAGCAGTACTTC. This codes for CASSLSGGEYEQYF.

The V gene is TRBV6-4, the J gene TRBJ2-5; 11 nucleotides align to TRBD2. V gave up 4 bases and J gave up 2 bases; unmatched junction bases: 9. CDR3 length equals 17 residues. Germline V CDR1 and CDR2: MRHNA, SNTAGT. The CDR3 reads CASSGRRLAGGQETQYF. CDR3 sequence (DNA): TGTGCCAGCAGTGGGAGAAGGCTAGCGGGAGGACAAGAGACCCAGTACTTC.

The CDR3 region has the DNA TGTGCCAGCAGCGTAGAAAGCGGGGGCTACAATGAGCAGTTCTTC. Its translation is CASSVESGGYNEQFF. This chain joins TRBV9 and TRBJ2-1, with 8 bases lining up with TRBD2. Germline assignment: CDR1 SGDLS and CDR2 YYNGEE. V lost 0 bases, J lost 3 bases, and 2 bases stayed unmatched. The CDR3 is made up of 15 amino acids.

The chain joins TRBV7-9 to TRBJ2-1; D is unclear. CDR3 length: 11 residues. V was pared by 2 bases and J by 10 bases, with 6 bases between. From germline, CDR1 is SEHNR and CDR2 FQNEAQ (reference sequence). CDR3 in amino acids: CASSLWQEQFF. The CDR3 DNA reads as TGTGCCAGCAGCTTATGGCAAGAGCAGTTCTTC.

This sequence joins TRBV4-1 and TRBJ2-3, with TRBD1 as a possible D gene (6 bases). V lost 4 bases and J lost 5, with 16 bases in between. There are 15 residues in the CDR3. Germline values: CDR1 MGHRA, CDR2 YSYEKL. CDR3 nucleotides: TGCGCCAGCAGCCCTCAGGGGCTCGCCCGAGATACGCAGTATTTT. Amino acid sequence: CASSPQGLARDTQYF.

This clone was seen once. The DNA for the CDR3 is TGCGCCAGCAGTGAGTGGATCGACAGTCAAAATCAGCCCCAGCATTTT. Amino acid sequence: CASSEWIDSQNQPQHF. The chain has TRBV10-2 and TRBJ1-5; D perhaps matches TRBD1 (5 bases). The CDR3 has 16 amino acids. Per germline, CDR1 WSHSY and CDR2 SAAADI. V shed 1 base and J shed 4 bases, with 14 bases lying between them.

The rearrangement links TRBV18 to TRBJ1-1; D possibly corresponds to TRBD1 (5 bases). CDR1 and CDR2 (germline): KGHSH, LQKENI. The CDR3 is 14 residues long. The V end was cut by 6 bases, the J end by 0 bases, with 11 bases between. CDR3 sequence (DNA): TGTGCCAGCTCTCTAGACAGCATGAACACTGAAGCTTTCTTT. Translation gives CASSLDSMNTEAFF.

This sequence joins TRBV6-4 and TRBJ2-7; no firm D call. Germline V gene sequence: CDR1 MRHNA, CDR2 SNTAGT. The V end was cut by 2 bases, the J end by 1 base, with 6 bases between. This CDR3 has 13 residues. The CDR3 DNA sequence: TGTGCCAGCAGTGACCCTATTTCCTACGAGCAGTACTTC. Translated, it gives CASSDPISYEQYF.

The chain has TRBV6-1 and TRBJ2-5; D may be TRBD1 (5 bases). The DNA end favors TRBJ2-7, so the J call may be wrong. Germline CDR1 reads MNHNS; CDR2 reads SASEGT. The CDR3 loop spans 14 amino acids. CDR3 residues: CASSVTQGPYEQYF. The DNA of the CDR3 is TGTGCCAGCAGTGTTACCCAGGGCCCCTACGAGCAGTACTTC.

Notes on this clone: The junction departs from germline at one end; a sequencing error may be responsible. The chain employs TRBV5-8 and TRBJ1-1, with 9 bases matching TRBD1. Germline-derived CDR1 and CDR2 are SGHTS and YDEGEE. The CDR3 has 16 residues. CDR3 sequence reads: CANSLAGQGLNTEAFF. As DNA, the CDR3 is TGTGCCAACAGCTTGGCGGGACAGGGCCTGAACACTGAAGCTTTCTTT.

V usage is TRBV28 and J usage is TRBJ2-6; D not certain. The CDR3 length is 14 residues. Looked up from germline, CDR1 is MDHEN and CDR2 is SYDVKM. V dropped 9 bases and J dropped 0 bases, with 9 bases sitting between them. The CDR3 loop reads CASAGLSGANVLTF. The DNA of the CDR3 is TGTGCCAGTGCCGGGCTCTCTGGGGCCAACGTCCTGACTTTC.

The sample holds a few counts of this clone. The genes are TRBV10-1 and TRBJ2-7, with a weak D call TRBD2 (6 bases). The V end lost 10 bases, the J end lost 1 base, and 17 bases lay between the germline ends. CDR3 size: 14 residues. Looked up from germline, CDR1 is WNHNN and CDR2 is SYGVQD (reference sequence). The CDR3 DNA sequence: TGCGCCACCGAACTTAGCGGAACTTCCTACGAGCAGTACTTC. The encoded protein is CATELSGTSYEQYF.

The gene calls are TRBV12-5 and TRBJ1-2; D uncertain. The CDR3 has 16 residues. Germline V CDR1 and CDR2: LGHNT, FRNRAP. The ends were cut back, 1 base at V and 1 base at J, with 13 bases in the middle. CDR3 nucleotides: TGTGCTAGTGGTTTGGGATTCTTTGGGGATAACTATGGCTACACCTTC. It encodes CASGLGFFGDNYGYTF.

The chain couples TRBV28 to TRBJ2-2; D is tentatively TRBD1 or TRBD2 (5 bases each). V gave up 7 bases and J gave up 5 bases, with 14 bases separating them. CDR3 size: 14 residues. Germline CDR1 is MDHEN and CDR2 is SYDVKM. For the CDR3, the DNA is TGTGCCAGCATAGAGGGGCGTGGGACCGGGGAGCTGTTTTTT. Its translation is CASIEGRGTGELFF. The entire variable domain, with the rest obtained from reference TRBV28 and TRBJ2-2, is as follows: DVKVTQSSRYLVKRTGEKVFLECVQDMDHENMFWYRQDPGLGLRLIYFSYDVKMKEKGDIPEGYSVSREKKERFSLILESASTNQTSMYLCASIEGRGTGELFFGEGSRLTVL.

The chain carries TRBV9 and TRBJ2-7; 7 nucleotides line up with TRBD2. The CDR3 covers 14 residues. Unmatched junction bases numbered 8, after V lost 4 bases and J lost 4 bases. Germline loops: CDR1 SGDLS, CDR2 YYNGEE. The CDR3, as DNA: TGTGCCAGCAGCTACGGGGGGTCGGGGTACGAGCAGTACTTC. Its translation: CASSYGGSGYEQYF.

V is TRBV19 and J is TRBJ1-1; D remains unclear. The germline CDR1 and CDR2 sequences are LNHDA and SQIVND (reference sequence). Trimming took off 1 base at V and 1 base at J, with 10 bases between the two ends. The CDR3 consists of 15 residues. The CDR3 is CASSIGEPANTEAFF. CDR3 DNA sequence: TGTGCCAGTAGTATAGGGGAGCCCGCGAACACTGAAGCTTTCTTT.

The rearrangement links TRBV12-5 to TRBJ2-5; TRBD2 agrees at 12 bases. CDR1 and CDR2 from the germline V gene are LGHNT and FRNRAP. This CDR3 is 16 amino acids long. The V segment lost 7 bases and the J segment 1 base; nucleotides outside the gene matches: 7. CDR3 DNA: TGTGCTAGTGAGTCACGGACTAGCGGGACCCAAGAGACCCAGTACTTC. Protein: CASESRTSGTQETQYF. The entire variable domain, with the rest obtained from reference TRBV12-5 and TRBJ2-5, is as follows: DARVTQTPRHKVTEMGQEVTMRCQPILGHNTVFWYRQTMMQGLELLAYFRNRAPLDDSGMPKDRFSAEMPDATLATLKIQPSEPRDSAVYFCASESRTSGTQETQYFGPGTRLLVL.

V is TRBV18 and J is TRBJ2-3; the match to TRBD2 covers 7 bases. The CDR3 runs 16 residues. CDR1 is KGHSH and CDR2 is LQKENI in the germline V gene. The V gene end was trimmed by 3 bases and the J gene end by 2 bases; junction bases not matched to a gene: 8. CDR3 residues: CASSPRGAGTTDTQYF. The CDR3 bases are TGTGCCAGCTCACCCAGAGGAGCGGGGACCACAGATACGCAGTATTTT.

The rearrangement joins TRBV7-9 to TRBJ2-7, with D possibly matching TRBD1 (5 bases). Germline CDR1 reads SEHNR; CDR2 reads FQNEAQ (reference sequence). Trimming stripped 6 bases from V and 2 bases from J, with 17 bases between. The CDR3 covers 15 residues. The CDR3 coding sequence is TGTGCCAGCAGTCCGACCGCAGGGCTAGCCTACGAGCAGTACTTC. It codes for CASSPTAGLAYEQYF.